What follows describes a single T cell receptor (beta chain). Antigen specificity is unknown. Included were adult ileal or ileocolonic Crohn's patients indicated for ileocolonic resection. Using immunoSEQ multiplex PCR, the repertoire was profiled, and TCRdb retains in-frame clones only, with some absent. The sample has several thousand clones; around 93% are singletons. The data belong to a study of T cell repertoires in ileal Crohn's disease. Overall study findings and caveats: Active smokers at surgery had more clonal expansions than non-smokers.

This receptor was taken from an adult with Crohn's disease. The material sequenced was ileal tissue.

As DNA, the CDR3 is TGTGCCAGCTCACCGCCCCCGGGGGTTAATGAAAAACTGTTTTTT. Amino acid sequence: CASSPPPGVNEKLFF. The rearrangement uses TRBV18 and TRBJ1-4; weak D call: TRBD1 (5 bases). The V gene's germline CDR1 is KGHSH and CDR2 LQKENI. The CDR3 consists of 15 residues. Trimming pared 3 bases from V and 4 bases from J, leaving 12 bases between.